This TCR beta chain was identified during a study of CXCR3-negative and CXCR3-positive naive CD8 T cells. General observations from the study: CXCR3-negative naive cells had less hydrophobic TRB CDR3s than did CXCR3-positive naive cells.

CDR3 size: 15 residues. CDR1 SGHRS and CDR2 YFSETQ come from the germline V gene. On this clonotype itself: Its antigen is not identified.

cDNA libraries for TRB were generated by 5' RACE incorporating UMI labels. TCRdb reprocessed the 5' RACE reads and reports one entry per CDR3 protein, with no DNA. The table lists some 120,000 distinct CDR3 sequences. The specimen was naive CXCR3+ CD8+ T cells from blood. Subset: CD45RO-CCR7+CD27+CD95- naive CD8+ T cells expressing CXCR3 (TNR3+). This TCR was sampled from a human donor in good health. Some clones in this sample may be carry-over from other donors' samples. The chain uses TRBV5-1 and TRBJ2-3; TCRdb calls TRBD2, which cannot be checked without DNA. CDR3 sequence reads: CASSYSGRAVDTQYF.